The rows below give T cell receptor beta chains drawn from one sample of a study of memory CD4+ T cells and cytomegalovirus serostatus. The table came from immunoSEQ multiplex PCR; TCRdb's copy has only in-frame clones and leaves some out. The table lists tens of thousands of clones, about 70% of them singletons, with over 2% in the top ten. Source material: memory CD4+ T cells from blood. The source of these receptors is an adult in good health and CMV-seropositive. Each CDR3 is given without its conserved first and last residue. D genes are given only for firm matches.

>.|TRBV19|TRBJ2-5
ASGVGTQY
>TRBD1|TRBV28|TRBJ2-7
ASHNDRQGREQY
>.|TRBV2|TRBJ2-5
ASSVVETQY
>.|TRBV7-9|TRBJ2-3
ASSLVSGDTQY
>TRBD1|TRBV7-7|TRBJ2-2
ASSSEGAVSTGELF
>.|TRBV27|TRBJ2-1
ASSRGYEQF
>.|TRBV27|TRBJ1-1
ASHSFMNTEAF
>.|TRBV5-1|TRBJ1-3
ASSPSDTIY
>.|TRBV29-1|TRBJ1-2
SVGGVEAHYGYT
>.|TRBV6-6|TRBJ2-3
ASIGGGDTQY
>TRBD1|TRBV5-8|TRBJ2-5
ASSIRQGGRETQY
>.|TRBV9|TRBJ2-6
ASSVGGSGANVLT
>.|TRBV6-1|TRBJ1-1
AGHRFGTEAF
>.|TRBV30|TRBJ2-5
AWRSRTVETQY
>.|TRBV29-1|TRBJ1-2
SVRQDENYGYT
>.|TRBV11-3|TRBJ1-2
ASSLGVNYGYT
>.|TRBV10-2|TRBJ2-3
ASSEGASTDTQY